This T cell receptor beta chain came from a study of T cell changes during pregnancy in multiple sclerosis. The V and J ends lost 3 bases and 8 bases, in that order; junction bases with no gene match: 30. This CDR3 has 21 amino acids. CDR1 is LNHDA and CDR2 is SQIVND in the germline V gene (reference sequence). Libraries were prepared by immunoSEQ multiplex PCR; TCRdb keeps only in-frame clonotypes and omits some of them. This sample has roughly 30,000 clones, with roughly 89% found just once. Only one count was recorded for this clone. The chain has TRBV19 and TRBJ2-7; 8 nucleotides line up with TRBD1. The receptor was derived from a female donor with multiple sclerosis, enrolled in a pregnancy study. Sequencing was performed on CD8+ T cells from peripheral blood mononuclear cells, taken in the second trimester of pregnancy. The CDR3 protein is CASSIPQQIRQGRKTQGKQYF. For the CDR3, the DNA is TGTGCCAGTAGTATTCCACAACAGATCCGACAGGGGCGAAAAACCCAAGGCAAGCAGTACTTC.